Shown below are 15 T cell receptor beta chains from a single sample sequenced in a study of graft-versus-host responses after intestinal transplantation. The antigens of these receptors remain unknown. Here immunoSEQ multiplex PCR was the method, and the copy in TCRdb shows in-frame clones only, minus some. The sample yields tens of thousands of clones, 85% to 95% seen once. The material was unstimulated CD8+ T cells sorted from spleen or lymph node cells, obtained before transplant. The receptor source for this set is a human donor who was the organ donor for an intestinal transplant.

The rearrangement uses TRBV27 and TRBJ2-6, with 7 nucleotides matching TRBD2. V dropped 3 bases and J dropped 1; count of bases not matched to a gene: 0. The V gene's germline CDR1 is MNHEY and CDR2 SMNVEV (reference sequence). CDR3 length: 15 residues. The CDR3 loop is CASSLRGSGANVLTF. In nucleotides, the CDR3 is TGTGCCAGCAGTTTGCGGGGGTCTGGGGCCAACGTCCTGACTTTC.

CDR3 in amino acids: CASSVGLADPGTQYF. The CDR3 DNA reads TGTGCCAGCAGCGTAGGGCTAGCGGACCCAGGTACGCAGTATTTT. This chain uses TRBV9 with TRBJ2-3; 7 positions agree with TRBD2. Germline CDR1 reads SGDLS; CDR2 reads YYNGEE. The junction had 9 bases not matched to a gene; V was cut back by 0 bases and J by 8 bases. This CDR3 has 15 amino acids.

The rearrangement uses TRBV7-9 and TRBJ2-1; TRBD2 agrees at 7 bases. This CDR3 has 17 residues. Germline-derived CDR1 and CDR2 are SEHNR and FQNEAQ (reference sequence). Germline trimming cut 5 bases from V and 7 bases from J; bases unmatched to any gene: 17. CDR3 residues: CASSVLLGAGETNEQFF. Here the CDR3 DNA reads TGTGCCAGCAGCGTACTCCTTGGGGCGGGGGAGACTAATGAGCAGTTCTTC.

This chain connects TRBV5-6 to TRBJ2-1, with TRBD2 identical over 10 bases. The CDR3 runs to 15 residues. V gave up 4 bases and J gave up 5 bases; unmatched junction bases: 6. Germline V gene sequence: CDR1 SGHDT, CDR2 YYEEEE. Here the CDR3 reads CASSPTSGVDNEQFF. CDR3 sequence (DNA): TGTGCCAGCAGCCCAACTAGCGGGGTCGACAATGAGCAGTTCTTC.

This clone was observed a few times. This chain joins TRBV4-2 and TRBJ1-1; D uncertain. The CDR3 sequence is 16 residues long. Per germline, CDR1 LGHNA and CDR2 YNFKEQ. The germline V and J ends were trimmed by 1 base and 1 base, with 13 bases remaining between them. The CDR3 DNA follows: TGTGCCAGCAGCCAAGTGTACAGCCCTCCGAACACTGAAGCTTTCTTT. Translated: CASSQVYSPPNTEAFF.

The V and J genes are TRBV27 and TRBJ1-5; no clear D. This CDR3 contains 10 residues. V was trimmed by 3 bases and J by 15 bases, leaving 9 bases between them. CDR1 is MNHEY and CDR2 is SMNVEV in the germline V gene (reference sequence). The CDR3 DNA reads as TGTGCCAGCAGTTTCAGCCTCGGGCATTTT. This translates into CASSFSLGHF.

CDR3 amino acids: CASSWGLPYEQYF. DNA for the CDR3: TGTGCCAGCAGCTGGGGACTGCCCTACGAGCAGTACTTC. This chain joins TRBV6-6 and TRBJ2-7, with D perhaps matching TRBD2 (6 bases). Trimming stripped 6 bases from V and 2 bases from J, with 11 bases between. Germline CDR1 and CDR2: MNHNY and SVGAGI (reference sequence). This CDR3 comprises 13 residues.

V usage is TRBV7-9 and J usage is TRBJ2-5; no clear D gene. The last part of the DNA fits TRBJ2-7 better; the J call may be wrong. Germline CDR1 is SEHNR and CDR2 is FQNEAQ (reference sequence). CDR3 size: 14 residues. Here the CDR3 reads CASSTDGRPGEQYF. CDR3 sequence (DNA): TGTGCCAGCAGCACAGACGGACGGCCGGGCGAGCAGTACTTC.

The V gene is TRBV5-6, the J gene TRBJ1-1; no reliable D call. The germline V gene encodes CDR1 SGHDT and CDR2 YYEEEE. Trimming stripped 3 bases from V and 1 base from J, with 10 bases between. The CDR3 contains 14 residues. The CDR3 protein is CASSYLTENTEAFF. The CDR3 bases are TGTGCCAGCAGCTATCTTACGGAGAACACTGAAGCTTTCTTT.

The chain recombines TRBV4-1 with TRBJ1-5, with 8 bases matching TRBD1. Germline CDR1 reads MGHRA; CDR2 reads YSYEKL. The CDR3 spans 15 residues. The J segment lost 3 bases and the V segment lost 4 bases, leaving 5 bases of the junction unmatched. CDR3 residues: CASSRGTGYNQPQHF. The CDR3 DNA reads as TGCGCCAGCAGCCGGGGGACAGGTTACAATCAGCCCCAGCATTTT.

The chain recombines TRBV29-1 with TRBJ1-2; 7 positions agree with TRBD1. The CDR3 runs to 12 residues. Germline CDR1 and CDR2: SQVTM and ANQGSEA. The J segment lost 7 bases and the V segment lost 6 bases, leaving 8 bases of the junction unmatched. CDR3 DNA sequence: TGCAGCGTGGAAACAGGGGATCTTGGCTACACCTTC. Translating gives CSVETGDLGYTF.

The V call is TRBV5-4, the J call TRBJ2-1; 7 nucleotides match TRBD1. There are 13 residues in the CDR3. Germline loops: CDR1 SGHNT, CDR2 YYREEE (reference sequence). The ends lost 3 bases at V and 8 bases at J; junction bases unmatched: 5. The CDR3 nucleotides read TGTGCCAGCAGCTACCGGGACAGTGATGAGCAGTTCTTC. It codes for CASSYRDSDEQFF. Based on the CDR3 plus reference TRBV5-4 and TRBJ2-1, the full variable domain is ETGVTQSPTHLIKTRGQQVTLRCSSQSGHNTVSWYQQALGQGPQFIFQYYREEENGRGNFPPRFSGLQFPNYSSELNVNALELDDSALYLCASSYRDSDEQFFGPGTRLTVL.

The rearrangement joins TRBV15 to TRBJ2-1; D not resolved. Germline loops: CDR1 LNHNV, CDR2 YYDKDF (reference sequence). This CDR3 is built from 14 residues. V lost 0 bases, J lost 3 bases, and 6 bases lay in between. CDR3 nucleotides: TGTGCCACCAGCAGAGAAAGGGACTACAATGAGCAGTTCTTC. Encoded protein: CATSRERDYNEQFF.

V gene TRBV9 combines with J gene TRBJ1-1; TRBD1 matches 7 bases. V trimming: 0 bases; J trimming: 2 bases; junction bases outside the gene matches: 4. This CDR3 region has 15 residues. The germline CDR1 and CDR2 sequences are SGDLS and YYNGEE. CDR3 coding DNA: TGTGCCAGCAGCGTAGTGACAGGGCCTAACACTGAAGCTTTCTTT. This translates into CASSVVTGPNTEAFF.

This chain links TRBV28 with TRBJ2-5; the D gene is possibly TRBD1 (6 bases). This CDR3 is 15 amino acids long. Trimming removed 6 bases from V and 5 bases from J, with 19 bases in between. Per germline, CDR1 MDHEN and CDR2 SYDVKM. CDR3 sequence reads: CASRYRVSAAETQYF. The CDR3 nucleotides read TGTGCCAGCAGGTACAGGGTATCGGCTGCGGAGACCCAGTACTTC.